The entry below describes one T cell receptor beta chain. This specimen belongs to a study of shared clonotypes between healthy human individuals. V was trimmed by 4 bases and J by 10 bases, leaving 10 bases between them. Germline V gene lookup returns CDR1 MNHNY and CDR2 SVGAGI (reference sequence). CDR3 length: 12 amino acids. Method: immunoSEQ multiplex PCR; TCRdb's copy keeps in-frame clones and lacks some. The sample includes over a million clones, approximately 70% of them seen just once. The V gene is TRBV6-6, the J gene TRBJ1-4, with D hard to call. The source material was memory CD4+ T cells sorted from blood. Subset here: CD45RA-negative fraction. The receptor's source is a man aged 18 to 29 in good health. The CDR3 DNA reads TGTGCCAGCAGTTCTCCAGGCGGAAAACTGTTTTTT. Translating it yields CASSSPGGKLFF.